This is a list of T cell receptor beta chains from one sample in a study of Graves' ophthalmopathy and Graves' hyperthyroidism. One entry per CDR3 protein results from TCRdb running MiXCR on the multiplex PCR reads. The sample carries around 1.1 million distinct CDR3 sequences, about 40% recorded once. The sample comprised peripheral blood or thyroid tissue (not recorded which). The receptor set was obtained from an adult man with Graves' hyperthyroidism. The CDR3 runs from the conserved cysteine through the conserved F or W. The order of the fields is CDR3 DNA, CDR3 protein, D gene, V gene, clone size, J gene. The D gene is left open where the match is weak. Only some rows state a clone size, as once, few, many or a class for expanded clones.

TGTGCCAGCAGCGAGATGTTTGGGGATAATTCACCCCTCCACTTT	CASSEMFGDNSPLHF	NA	TRBV7-9	NA	TRBJ1-6
TGTGCCAGTAGTATGACTCATTATAATTCACCCCTCCACTTT	CASSMTHYNSPLHF	NA	TRBV19	many	TRBJ1-6
TGTGCCAGCAGCCCTCGAGCGGGTACACAAGAGACCCAGTACTTC	CASSPRAGTQETQYF	NA	TRBV2	NA	TRBJ2-5
TGTGCCACCAGCAGAGATTTTATCCGTAATGAAAAACTGTTTTTT	CATSRDFIRNEKLFF	NA	TRBV15	NA	TRBJ1-4
TGTGCCAGCAGCCTTCCTCCCGACCTGACTTTC	CASSLPPDLTF	NA	TRBV7-8	NA	TRBJ2-6
TGTGCCAGCAGCTTAGGTCCGGTAGCTAACTATGGCTACACCTTC	CASSLGPVANYGYTF	NA	TRBV7-9	many	TRBJ1-2
NA	CACSARDRSGQYGYTF	NA	TRBV10-2	NA	TRBJ1-2
TGTGCCAGCAGCTTAGATCGGGGCGGACAAGAGACCCAGTACTTC	CASSLDRGGQETQYF	NA	TRBV11-2	many	TRBJ2-5
TGTGCCAGCACCGCAGGGATCCGCGAGCAGTACTTC	CASTAGIREQYF	NA	TRBV5-6	many	TRBJ2-7
TGCGCCAGCAGCTTGGCCTGGGTTGTGGACGAGCAGTACTTC	CASSLAWVVDEQYF	NA	TRBV5-1	NA	TRBJ2-7
TGTGCCAGCAGCGAGTACGGGCCGAACACTGAAAAACTGTTTTTT	CASSEYGPNTEKLFF	NA	TRBV7-8	NA	TRBJ1-4
TGTGCCAGCAGCCAAGATAGGGCGAGGAGCAATCAGCCCCAGCATTTT	CASSQDRARSNQPQHF	NA	TRBV4-2	few	TRBJ1-5
TGCAGTGCTAGAAATACCCGGGACAGGGTTCGGGCTTTCTTT	CSARNTRDRVRAFF	TRBD1	TRBV20-1	NA	TRBJ1-1
TGTGCCAGCAGCCCGCAGGGTTTTCGCACTGAAGCTTTCTTT	CASSPQGFRTEAFF	NA	TRBV7-8	many	TRBJ1-1
TGTGCCAGCAGCCAACCCGGGAGCGAGCAGTACTTC	CASSQPGSEQYF	NA	TRBV3-2	few	TRBJ2-7
TGTGCCAGCAGCTTAGGGAGAATCGGGGAGCTGTTTTTT	CASSLGRIGELFF	NA	TRBV7-8	NA	TRBJ2-2
TGTGCCAGCAGTTTAGAAGGGGTGTTTGACACTGAAGCTTTCTTT	CASSLEGVFDTEAFF	NA	TRBV12-3/TRBV12-4	NA	TRBJ1-1
TGTGCCAGCAGTGAAGTTCGGACAGGGCTGGAGACCCAGTACTTC	CASSEVRTGLETQYF	TRBD1	TRBV6-6	few	TRBJ2-5
TGTGCCAGCAGTGAATTCCCGGTTTTGTTC	CASSEFPVLF	NA	TRBV25-1	NA	TRBJ2-1
TGCAGCGTCCCAGTGGGGGCTTACGAGCAGTACTTC	CSVPVGAYEQYF	NA	TRBV29-1	few	TRBJ2-7